The 27 T cell receptor beta chains reported below all come from one sample, sequenced in a study of T cells of healthy individuals. TCRdb itself ran the 5' RACE reads through MiXCR, one entry per CDR3 protein. The table shows around 83,000 distinct CDR3 sequences, with around 5.1% occurring only once. The receptors stem from a female donor in good health.

The sample holds many counts of this clonotype. This rearrangement joins TRBV2 to TRBJ2-1; 16 bases map to TRBD2. Germline V lookup: CDR1 SNHLY, CDR2 FYNNEI. There are 18 residues in the CDR3. Trimming removed 6 bases from V and 1 base from J; junction bases left unmatched: 6. This CDR3 reads CASRGTSGRAVSYNEQFF. CDR3 in DNA: TGTGCCAGCAGGGGGACTAGCGGGAGGGCCGTGTCCTACAATGAGCAGTTCTTC. Full variable domain (outside the CDR3, taken from reference TRBV2 and TRBJ2-1): EPEVTQTPSHQVTQMGQEVILRCVPISNHLYFYWYRQILGQKVEFLVSFYNNEISEKSEIFDDQFSVERPDGSNFTLKIRSTKLEDSAMYFCASRGTSGRAVSYNEQFFGPGTRLTVL.

This clonotype turned up a few times. The gene calls are TRBV24-1 and TRBJ1-2, with 7 bases that match TRBD1. Germline-derived CDR1 and CDR2 are KGHDR and SFDVKD. This CDR3 contains 14 residues. Trimming cost V 7 bases and J 2 bases; bases outside gene matches: 6. The CDR3 sequence is CATSSGTVNYGYTF. The CDR3 DNA reads as TGTGCCACCAGCTCCGGGACAGTCAACTATGGCTACACCTTC.

This clonotype was seen ten or more times. V gene TRBV9 combines with J gene TRBJ2-3; D is uncertain. Per the germline V gene, CDR1 is SGDLS and CDR2 is YYNGEE. The CDR3 consists of 13 residues. The germline V and J ends were trimmed by 0 bases and 3 bases, with 5 bases remaining between them. For the CDR3, the DNA is TGTGCCAGCAGCGTAGGCCCGACAGATACGCAGTATTTT. It encodes CASSVGPTDTQYF. The entire variable domain, with the rest obtained from reference TRBV9 and TRBJ2-3, is as follows: DSGVTQTPKHLITATGQRVTLRCSPRSGDLSVYWYQQSLDQGLQFLIQYYNGEERAKGNILERFSAQQFPDLHSELNLSSLELGDSALYFCASSVGPTDTQYFGPGTRLTVL.

In its sample, this clonotype was seen many times. J is TRBJ2-1 and V is TRBV7-2; 10 bases are a match to TRBD2. Germline CDR1 and CDR2: SGHTA and FQGNSA. After removal of 4 bases from V and 7 bases from J, the junction contained 7 bases not matched to a gene. CDR3 length: 15 residues. CDR3 region: CASSWTGTSVNEQFF. CDR3 nucleotides: TGTGCCAGCAGCTGGACCGGGACTAGCGTGAATGAGCAGTTCTTC.

This clonotype was seen ten or more times. The V call is TRBV28, the J call TRBJ1-5, with 7 bases matching TRBD1. Unmatched junction bases numbered 10, after V lost 5 bases and J lost 15 bases. There are 12 residues in the CDR3. Per germline, CDR1 MDHEN and CDR2 SYDVKM. DNA for the CDR3: TGTGCCAGCAGTGCCGGGGACAGTTCATGGCATTTT. Translated, it gives CASSAGDSSWHF.

The CDR3 here is CASSRSPQGQVSVEQFF. In DNA, the CDR3 is TGTGCCAGCAGCCGATCACCCCAGGGACAGGTCTCGGTTGAGCAGTTCTTC. The genes are TRBV7-2 and TRBJ2-1, with 8 bases identical to TRBD1. V trimming: 5 bases; J trimming: 9 bases; junction bases outside the gene matches: 18. The CDR3 totals 17 residues. CDR1 and CDR2 from the germline V gene are SGHTA and FQGNSA. The full variable domain, in which reference TRBV7-2 and TRBJ2-1 provide the parts outside the CDR3, is GAGVSQSPSNKVTEKGKDVELRCDPISGHTALYWYRQSLGQGLEFLIYFQGNSAPDKSGLPSDRFSAERTGGSVSTLTIQRTQQEDSAVYLCASSRSPQGQVSVEQFFGPGTRLTVL.

This clonotype was detected ten times or more. The chain has TRBV9 and TRBJ1-5, with D hard to call. Germline V CDR1 and CDR2: SGDLS, YYNGEE. The CDR3 is 14 residues long. Trimming stripped 3 bases from V and 2 bases from J, with 9 bases between. The CDR3: CASSEGGGNQPQHF. DNA of the CDR3: TGTGCCAGCAGCGAGGGCGGCGGCAATCAGCCCCAGCATTTT.

This clonotype was picked up many times. The rearrangement uses TRBV12-3 or TRBV12-4 and TRBJ2-7; 9 bases match TRBD1. The CDR3 runs 14 residues. The junction had 8 bases not matched to a gene; V was cut back by 5 bases and J by 6 bases. CDR3 nucleotides: TGTGCCAGCAGTCGGACAGGGGTTGCTGGCGAGCAGTACTTC. As protein: CASSRTGVAGEQYF.

This clonotype was counted at least ten times. This chain connects TRBV7-9 to TRBJ2-7; D is uncertain. CDR1 and CDR2 from the germline V gene are SEHNR and FQNEAQ (reference sequence). Between the trimmed V and J ends, which lost 4 bases and 2 bases, there was a span of 12 bases. The CDR3 runs to 14 residues. Written as DNA, the CDR3 is TGTGCCAGCAGCTCGACACTCCGGACCTACGAGCAGTACTTC. It yields the protein CASSSTLRTYEQYF.

This chain joins TRBV7-9 and TRBJ1-1; D call uncertain. The CDR3 is 13 amino acids. V lost 5 bases and J lost 0, with 7 bases in between. The germline V gene has CDR1 SEHNR and CDR2 FQNEAQ (reference sequence). The CDR3, as DNA: TGTGCCAGCAGCCGGGATCTGAACACTGAAGCTTTCTTT. Protein sequence: CASSRDLNTEAFF.

In this sample, this clonotype turned up a few times. The V call is TRBV6-5, the J call TRBJ1-3, with D possibly TRBD1 on 5 matching bases. This CDR3 contains 16 residues. CDR1 and CDR2 (germline): MNHEY, SVGAGI. The germline V and J ends were trimmed by 0 bases and 7 bases, with 16 bases remaining between them. This chain's CDR3 is CASSYSPGGSGNTIYF. As DNA, the CDR3 is TGTGCCAGCAGTTACTCACCTGGAGGGTCAGGGAACACCATATATTTT.

There are many counts of this clonotype. The chain is built from TRBV4-2 and TRBJ2-3; D uncertain. The V and J ends lost 4 bases and 4 bases respectively, with 15 bases between them. This CDR3 spans 15 amino acids. CDR1 is LGHNA, CDR2 YNFKEQ, per germline. CDR3 bases: TGTGCCAGCAGCCTCCGACTGGAAAGTCCAGATACGCAGTATTTT. It yields the protein CASSLRLESPDTQYF.

This clonotype was recorded at least ten times. This chain joins TRBV4-3 and TRBJ2-2, with 10 nucleotides matching TRBD2. Per germline, CDR1 LGHNA and CDR2 YSLEER. The CDR3 runs to 18 residues. V lost 0 bases and J lost 2; bases outside the gene matches: 6. CDR3 amino acids: CASSQDGLAGANTGELFF. The CDR3 DNA follows: TGCGCCAGCAGCCAAGATGGGCTAGCGGGGGCTAACACCGGGGAGCTGTTTTTT.

This clonotype was detected only a few times. The gene calls are TRBV6-2 or TRBV6-3 and TRBJ2-1, with 14 bases aligning to TRBD2. Germline CDR1 and CDR2: MNHEY and SVGEGT. J was trimmed by 7 bases and V by 6 bases; bases with no gene match: 11. This CDR3 contains 17 residues. CDR3 amino acids: CASSYPGTSGSRNEQFF. The CDR3 DNA reads as TGTGCCAGCAGCTATCCCGGGACTAGCGGGAGTCGGAATGAGCAGTTCTTC.

At least ten counts were recorded for this clonotype. V and J are TRBV28 and TRBJ1-2; no clear D gene. This CDR3 has 14 amino acids. V was shortened by 7 bases and J by 5 bases, with 17 bases between the two germline ends. Germline CDR1 MDHEN, CDR2 SYDVKM. As DNA, the CDR3 is TGTGCCAGCAACACGGCCGGACTGATATATGGCTACACCTTC. Translating it yields CASNTAGLIYGYTF.

The sample holds many counts of this clonotype. The J gene is TRBJ2-3, the V gene TRBV12-3 or TRBV12-4, with D unresolved. The length of the CDR3 is 15 residues. Trimming shortened V by 0 bases and J by 0 bases, and 7 bases separated the two germline ends. As DNA, the CDR3 is TGTGCCAGCAGTTTAGCCAAAGGGAGCACAGATACGCAGTATTTT. This codes for CASSLAKGSTDTQYF.

This clonotype showed up many times. This chain joins TRBV7-6 and TRBJ1-6, with no clear D. The germline V gene encodes CDR1 SGHVS and CDR2 FNYEAQ. This CDR3 region has 14 residues. V was clipped by 5 bases and J by 5 bases, with 10 bases between them. The CDR3 DNA follows: TGTGCCAGCAGCGAGTACAGCGATAATTCACCCCTCCACTTT. It is translated as CASSEYSDNSPLHF.

This clonotype was detected many times. The genes are TRBV4-3 and TRBJ1-4, with 7 bases lining up with TRBD1. The CDR3 loop spans 16 amino acids. The germline CDR1 and CDR2 sequences are LGHNA and YSLEER. The trim removed 4 bases at V and 5 bases at J, leaving 10 bases unmatched. Written as DNA, the CDR3 is TGCGCCAGCAGCCTGGGGAGGGGGCTAACAAATGAAAAACTGTTTTTT. Translated, it gives CASSLGRGLTNEKLFF.

This clonotype has at least ten counts. V is TRBV2 and J is TRBJ1-1, with 10 bases that match TRBD1. The ends lost 6 bases at V and 4 bases at J; junction bases unmatched: 8. There are 15 residues in the CDR3. Germline CDR1 SNHLY, CDR2 FYNNEI. The CDR3 reads CASRELGTGATEAFF. In DNA form, the CDR3 reads TGTGCCAGCAGGGAACTCGGGACAGGGGCCACTGAAGCTTTCTTT.

This clonotype was detected ten times or more. The chain uses TRBV4-3 and TRBJ2-6; possibly TRBD1 for D (5 bases). V lost 4 bases to trimming and J lost 4 bases, with 11 bases between them. CDR3 length: 15 amino acids. The germline gives CDR1 LGHNA, CDR2 YSLEER. The CDR3 DNA is TGCGCCAGCAGCCCAGGACAAGACGGGGCCAACGTCCTGACTTTC. Translation gives CASSPGQDGANVLTF.

This clonotype was seen a few times. The genes are TRBV20-1 and TRBJ2-3; 7 bases align to TRBD2. CDR1 DFQATT and CDR2 SNEGSKA come from the germline V gene (reference sequence). Trimming cost V 3 bases and J 3 bases; bases outside gene matches: 6. The CDR3 is 14 residues long. The CDR3 coding sequence is TGCAGTGCTAGTCTCCCTAGCGGTACAGATACGCAGTATTTT. Its protein product is CSASLPSGTDTQYF.

This clonotype was counted many times. The gene calls are TRBV19 and TRBJ1-1, with TRBD1 matching over 7 bases. With V trimmed by 6 bases and J by 1 base, 2 bases remained unmatched. The CDR3 totals 13 residues. Germline V lookup: CDR1 LNHDA, CDR2 SQIVND (reference sequence). CDR3 sequence reads: CASRTGSNTEAFF. The CDR3 bases are TGTGCCAGTAGGACAGGGTCGAACACTGAAGCTTTCTTT.

V and J are TRBV19 and TRBJ2-3; no reliable D call. Trimming took off 8 bases at V and 4 bases at J, with 22 bases between the two ends. The CDR3 length is 16 residues. CDR1 LNHDA and CDR2 SQIVND come from the germline V gene (reference sequence). This CDR3 is CASSSRTDPVADTQYF. The CDR3 DNA is TGTGCCAGTTCTTCCAGGACGGACCCTGTGGCAGATACGCAGTATTTT.

This clonotype was detected ten times or more. The V call is TRBV10-3, the J call TRBJ2-3; D is possibly TRBD2 (6 bases). This CDR3 has 15 residues. Looked up from germline, CDR1 is ENHRY and CDR2 is SYGVKD. Trimming took 6 bases from V and 7 from J, leaving 20 bases between them. CDR3 DNA sequence: TGTGCCATCAGGGGGACTCCGGTCTCCTCCAATACGCAGTATTTT. Translating gives CAIRGTPVSSNTQYF.

The chain couples TRBV20-1 to TRBJ2-1; D unresolved. The CDR3 sequence is 14 residues long. CDR1 and CDR2 from the germline V gene are DFQATT and SNEGSKA (reference sequence). V lost 6 bases to trimming and J lost 3 bases, with 15 bases between them. The CDR3 loop is CSASWLRLYNEQFF. Written as DNA, the CDR3 is TGCAGTGCGTCCTGGTTGAGGCTCTACAATGAGCAGTTCTTC.

This clonotype was observed many times. The chain links TRBV14 to TRBJ2-7, with no clear D. Per germline, CDR1 SGHDN and CDR2 FVKESK. There are 15 residues in the CDR3. With 4 bases removed from V and 1 base from J, the gap between germline ends came to 14 bases. The CDR3 DNA sequence: TGTGCCAGCAGCCCCAGACCGGGCCCGTCCTACGAGCAGTACTTC. Amino acid sequence: CASSPRPGPSYEQYF.

This clonotype was seen repeatedly, ten times or more. The V and J genes are TRBV10-3 and TRBJ2-7, with 7 bases fitting TRBD1. This CDR3 is built from 14 residues. Germline V gene lookup returns CDR1 ENHRY and CDR2 SYGVKD. The V gene end was trimmed by 8 bases and the J gene end by 2 bases; junction bases not matched to a gene: 9. CDR3 loop: CAIGGPDRTYEQYF. The CDR3 DNA reads as TGTGCCATCGGGGGACCGGACAGGACCTACGAGCAGTACTTC.